Included here is one T cell receptor beta chain sequence, with context. Antigen specificity is unknown. The data are from a study of cytomegalovirus exposure and HLA in healthy donors. Overall study findings and caveats: Likely technical artifact: a cluster of highly shared sequence variants. Whilst most TCR sequences proved rare, a subset of public TCRs occurred across many donors.

The PCR employed 60 Vbeta primers together with 13 Jbeta primers. Only in-frame clones appear in the TCRdb table, and some are missing; sequencing was by immunoSEQ multiplex PCR. The table has roughly 100,000 clones, around 77% seen once. Germline V gene lookup returns CDR1 LGHNA and CDR2 YSLEER. Trimming pared 4 bases from V and 6 bases from J, leaving 16 bases between. This CDR3 region has 14 residues. J is TRBJ2-7 and V is TRBV4-3; the D gene is possibly TRBD1 (6 bases). This sequence originates from a male donor in good health and CMV-seropositive. Specimen: PBMCs. Here the CDR3 DNA reads TGCGCCAGCAGCCGGACCACAGGGATCGGCGAGCAGTACTTC. It encodes CASSRTTGIGEQYF.